A single sample gave rise to the 10 T cell receptor beta chains below, sequenced in a study of beta chain features in type 1 diabetes. The sequenced template was cDNA made from the entire isolated RNA. The method was immunoSEQ multiplex PCR; TCRdb's version includes in-frame clones alone and lacks a portion of them. The data contain hundreds of thousands of clones, around an eighth of them singletons. Study outcomes and limitations: Within each of all four CD4+ subsets, Type 1 diabetes patients had TCRB CDR3s that were moderately but significantly shorter.

These receptors' antigens are unknown. The material sequenced was naive CD4+ T cells from blood. These receptors all come from a man aged 18 to 29 with type 1 diabetes.

This clone appeared a few times. This chain links TRBV15 with TRBJ1-2, with D tentatively TRBD1 (5 bases). The CDR3 contains 14 residues. CDR1 and CDR2 (germline): LNHNV, YYDKDF (reference sequence). V gave up 3 bases and J gave up 8 bases, with 16 bases separating them. CDR3 sequence (DNA): TGTGCCACCAGCAGTGAGGGGCGAGCAGAGGGCTACACCTTC. Translated, it gives CATSSEGRAEGYTF.

The rearrangement links TRBV7-9 to TRBJ1-1; D gene unclear. Germline values: CDR1 SEHNR, CDR2 FQNEAQ (reference sequence). This CDR3 has 12 residues. The V gene lost 1 base and the J gene lost 11 bases, with 11 bases spanning the gap. The chain's CDR3 is CASSLVPGEAFF. The CDR3 DNA reads as TGTGCCAGCAGCTTAGTGCCCGGTGAGGCTTTCTTT.

V gene TRBV7-2 combines with J gene TRBJ2-3; possibly TRBD2 for D (6 bases). This CDR3 has 18 amino acids. The germline V gene encodes CDR1 SGHTA and CDR2 FQGNSA. Trimming pared 0 bases from V and 2 bases from J, leaving 18 bases between. CDR3 bases: TGTGCCAGCAGCTTAGCAGGGGCCGGGACTCTCATCACAGATACGCAGTATTTT. Encoded protein: CASSLAGAGTLITDTQYF.

This sequence joins TRBV7-9 and TRBJ1-2; D uncertain. Per the germline V gene, CDR1 is SEHNR and CDR2 is FQNEAQ (reference sequence). CDR3 length: 15 amino acids. Trimming removed 4 bases from V and 3 bases from J, with 15 bases in between. For the CDR3, the DNA is TGTGCCAGCAGCTCGAACTCTCAGCTTGACTATGGCTACACCTTC. Protein sequence: CASSSNSQLDYGYTF. Drawing the rest from reference TRBV7-9 and TRBJ1-2, the complete variable domain is DTGVSQNPRHKITKRGQNVTFRCDPISEHNRLYWYRQTLGQGPEFLTYFQNEAQLEKSRLLSDRFSAERPKGSFSTLEIQRTEQGDSAMYLCASSSNSQLDYGYTFGSGTRLTVV.

The V call is TRBV25-1, the J call TRBJ1-1; weak D call: TRBD1 (5 bases). CDR1 and CDR2 from the germline V gene are MGHDK and SYGVNS. The V end was cut by 2 bases, the J end by 0 bases, with 13 bases between. The CDR3 totals 16 residues. The CDR3 loop reads CASSEGGRPMNTEAFF. CDR3 DNA: TGTGCCAGCAGTGAAGGGGGAAGGCCCATGAACACTGAAGCTTTCTTT.

The V and J genes are TRBV5-1 and TRBJ2-1, with TRBD2 identical over 9 bases. Germline values: CDR1 SGHRS, CDR2 YFSETQ. J was trimmed by 10 bases and V by 0 bases; bases with no gene match: 8. CDR3 length equals 15 residues. CDR3 DNA: TGCGCCAGCAGCTTGGATGGGACTAGCTTTGGGGAGCAGTTCTTC. This gives the protein CASSLDGTSFGEQFF.

The chain couples TRBV7-9 to TRBJ1-1; the D gene is possibly TRBD1 (6 bases). CDR3 length: 14 residues. Looked up from germline, CDR1 is SEHNR and CDR2 is FQNEAQ (reference sequence). Trimming cost V 4 bases and J 4 bases, with 13 bases left between them. The CDR3 DNA sequence: TGTGCCAGCAGCTCACTGGGGGGCGGCACTGAAGCTTTCTTT. It specifies CASSSLGGGTEAFF.

This chain connects TRBV7-2 to TRBJ2-3; possibly TRBD1 for D (6 bases). Germline V gene data show CDR1 as SGHTA and CDR2 as FQGNSA. This CDR3 has 17 amino acids. V lost 2 bases to trimming and J lost 0 bases, with 15 bases between them. CDR3 nucleotides: TGTGCCAGCAGCTTAAGTAGGGACACCTCTAGCACAGATACGCAGTATTTT. Translating gives CASSLSRDTSSTDTQYF. The whole variable domain, remainder taken from reference TRBV7-2 and TRBJ2-3, is GAGVSQSPSNKVTEKGKDVELRCDPISGHTALYWYRQSLGQGLEFLIYFQGNSAPDKSGLPSDRFSAERTGGSVSTLTIQRTQQEDSAVYLCASSLSRDTSSTDTQYFGPGTRLTVL.

This clone was counted a few times. The V call is TRBV28, the J call TRBJ2-1; 7 nucleotides align to TRBD1. Losses at the gene ends were 10 bases for V and 0 bases for J; bases not matched to a gene: 3. Germline values: CDR1 MDHEN, CDR2 SYDVKM. The length of the CDR3 is 13 residues. The CDR3 reads CAIRDSSYNEQFF. The CDR3, as DNA: TGTGCCATTAGGGACAGCTCCTACAATGAGCAGTTCTTC.

Remarks on this clone: The identical CDR3 is also encoded by other nucleotide sequences in the sample. The chain has TRBV9 and TRBJ2-7; 9 nucleotides align to TRBD1. Germline CDR1 SGDLS, CDR2 YYNGEE. After removal of 2 bases from V and 0 bases from J, the junction contained 3 bases not matched to a gene. The CDR3 extends over 15 amino acids. The CDR3 spells CASSVGTGSSYEQYF. Written as DNA, the CDR3 is TGTGCCAGCAGCGTGGGGACAGGGAGCTCCTACGAGCAGTACTTC.